This TCR beta chain was captured in a study of T cells in Graves' hyperthyroidism and ophthalmopathy. The germline gives CDR1 MDHEN, CDR2 SYDVKM. CDR3 size: 15 residues. Trimming removed 7 bases at V and 1 base at J, with 17 bases between. Amplification yielded TCR beta CDR3 regions, with RNA transcripts as the source. Primed by the HTBI set, a first-round RT-PCR was run on the TCR CDR3. TCRdb re-called the multiplex PCR reads through MiXCR, storing one row per CDR3 protein. The sample consists of approximately 480,000 distinct CDR3 sequences, around 21% of them appearing once. Sequencing used blood. The chain links TRBV28 to TRBJ2-7; no definite D call. The sequence was obtained from a man between 18 and 29 years old with Graves' hyperthyroidism. CDR3 sequence: CASIPGGLGSYEQYF. In DNA, the CDR3 is TGTGCCAGCATCCCGGGTGGGTTGGGGTCCTACGAGCAGTACTTC.